This T cell receptor (beta chain) emerged from a study of PD-1 blockade in classical Hodgkin lymphoma. There was relapse after autologous stem cell transplantation in every patient, and there was variation in brentuximab vedotin exposure. Method: immunoSEQ multiplex PCR; TCRdb's copy keeps in-frame clones and lacks some. The profile shows 50,000 to 75,000 clones, approximately 92% of them singletons. This clone occurred once. There are 14 residues in the CDR3. Germline V gene lookup returns CDR1 SGHDT and CDR2 YYEEEE. With 4 bases clipped from V and 2 bases from J, the junction kept 6 bases outside the gene matches.

This TCR was recovered from a human donor with classical Hodgkin lymphoma. The material was peripheral blood mononuclear cells (PBMCs), obtained at baseline. The V and J genes are TRBV5-6 and TRBJ2-7; 7 nucleotides line up with TRBD1. The CDR3 bases are TGTGCCAGCAGCGTACAGGGGTCGCCCTACGAGCAGTACTTC. Residues: CASSVQGSPYEQYF.